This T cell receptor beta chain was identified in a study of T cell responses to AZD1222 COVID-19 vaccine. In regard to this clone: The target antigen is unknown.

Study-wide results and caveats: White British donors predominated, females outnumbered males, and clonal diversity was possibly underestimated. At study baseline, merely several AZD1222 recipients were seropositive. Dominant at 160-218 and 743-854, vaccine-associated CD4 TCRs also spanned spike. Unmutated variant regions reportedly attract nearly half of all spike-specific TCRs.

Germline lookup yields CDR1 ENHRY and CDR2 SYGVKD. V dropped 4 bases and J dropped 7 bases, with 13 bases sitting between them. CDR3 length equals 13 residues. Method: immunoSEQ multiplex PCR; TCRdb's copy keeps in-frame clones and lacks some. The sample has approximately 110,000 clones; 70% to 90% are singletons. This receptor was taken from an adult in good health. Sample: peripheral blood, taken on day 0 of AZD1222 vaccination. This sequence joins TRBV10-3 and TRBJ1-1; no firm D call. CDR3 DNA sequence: TGTGCCATCAGTGGGCCCACAAGACTTGAAGCTTTCTTT. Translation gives CAISGPTRLEAFF.